One and the same sample provided the 10 T cell receptor beta chains below, sequenced in a study of cytomegalovirus exposure and HLA in healthy donors. PCR used 60 Vbeta primers and 13 Jbeta primers. The data were produced by immunoSEQ multiplex PCR, yet TCRdb's version contains in-frame clones alone and is incomplete. Among 200,000 to 250,000 clones, 82% were seen once, and the ten largest hold around 5%. Input material: PBMCs. These TCRs come from a woman aged 40 to 49 in good health and CMV-seropositive.

The V gene is TRBV4-1, the J gene TRBJ2-7, with TRBD1 matching 7 bases. CDR1 MGHRA and CDR2 YSYEKL come from the germline V gene. V was pared by 0 bases and J by 1 base, with 6 bases of the junction left unmatched. The CDR3 is made up of 16 amino acids. CDR3 region: CASSQDPGQPSYEQYF. For the CDR3, the DNA is TGCGCCAGCAGCCAAGATCCGGGACAGCCATCCTACGAGCAGTACTTC.

The count of this clone is one. The chain uses TRBV5-4 and TRBJ1-4; D is possibly TRBD1 (5 bases). Looked up from germline, CDR1 is SGHNT and CDR2 is YYREEE (reference sequence). The V end lost 4 bases, the J end lost 5 bases, and 15 bases lay between the germline ends. This CDR3 spans 15 amino acids. For the CDR3, the DNA is TGTGCCAGCAGCCCCTTCTCAGGGAGGAATGAAAAACTGTTTTTT. Protein sequence: CASSPFSGRNEKLFF.

The chain uses TRBV18 and TRBJ1-6; TRBD1 agrees at 7 bases. Germline lookup yields CDR1 KGHSH and CDR2 LQKENI. The CDR3 loop spans 15 amino acids. V lost 4 bases to trimming and J lost 8 bases; unmatched junction nucleotides: 8. The CDR3 nucleotides are TGTGCCAGCTCACTAACCCCCGACAGGGATTCACCCCTCCACTTT. Translated, it gives CASSLTPDRDSPLHF.

The gene calls are TRBV27 and TRBJ2-7, with TRBD1 matching over 12 bases. Germline V gene lookup returns CDR1 MNHEY and CDR2 SMNVEV (reference sequence). This CDR3 has 15 amino acids. The junction had 5 bases not matched to a gene; V was cut back by 2 bases and J by 6 bases. The CDR3 DNA is TGTGCCAGCAGTTTAAAGGGGACAGGGGGCACCGAGCAGTACTTC. Its protein product is CASSLKGTGGTEQYF.

The V call is TRBV7-2, the J call TRBJ2-5; 11 positions match TRBD2. The J call may be faulty, since TRBJ2-7 better matches the DNA end. This CDR3 is 16 amino acids long. Germline V CDR1 and CDR2: SGHTA, FQGNSA. CDR3 coding DNA: TGTGCCAGCAGCGTGCAGATAGCGGGAGGGCTCTACGAGCAGTACTTC. Translating it yields CASSVQIAGGLYEQYF.

The chain carries TRBV7-8 and TRBJ2-5; maybe TRBD2 (5 bases). In germline, CDR1 is SGHVS, CDR2 FQNEAQ. V lost 6 bases, J lost 2 bases, and 10 bases lay in between. The CDR3 loop spans 13 amino acids. Written as DNA, the CDR3 is TGTGCCAGCAGTGCGGACTTTCAAGAGACCCAGTACTTC. This sequence encodes CASSADFQETQYF.

The V and J genes are TRBV9 and TRBJ2-7, with a possible D match to TRBD2 (5 bases). The V end lost 1 base, the J end lost 5 bases, and 19 bases lay between the germline ends. CDR1 and CDR2 from the germline V gene are SGDLS and YYNGEE. This CDR3 is 16 amino acids long. The CDR3 DNA reads TGTGCCAGCAGCGTACAAGGGAATGAAGAGGGCGACGAGCAGTACTTC. Translation gives CASSVQGNEEGDEQYF.

The chain has TRBV5-1 and TRBJ2-3; D may be TRBD2 (6 bases). CDR3 length: 14 residues. Trimming pared 3 bases from V and 3 bases from J, leaving 11 bases between. Germline CDR1 reads SGHRS; CDR2 reads YFSETQ. The CDR3 here is CASSSGTATDTQYF. The CDR3 region has the DNA TGCGCCAGCAGCTCCGGGACTGCTACAGATACGCAGTATTTT.

For this clone: The junction and the germline gene differ at one end; a read error may be behind it. The V call is TRBV7-9, the J call TRBJ2-1, with D perhaps TRBD2 (5 bases). Germline CDR1 is SEHNR and CDR2 is FQNEAQ (reference sequence). The CDR3 consists of 14 residues. CDR3 sequence (DNA): TGTTCCAGCAGCTTAGGGAACTTAGCGAATGAGCAGTTCTTC. This sequence encodes CSSSLGNLANEQFF.

Remarks on this clone: The sample has other DNA sequences that encode this CDR3 too. This chain connects TRBV7-2 to TRBJ1-2; D is ambiguous. Germline loops: CDR1 SGHTA, CDR2 FQGNSA. V gave up 5 bases and J gave up 4 bases, with 8 bases separating them. The CDR3 consists of 12 residues. The CDR3 reads CASSPEVYGYTF. The DNA of the CDR3 is TGTGCCAGCAGCCCCGAGGTCTATGGCTACACCTTC.